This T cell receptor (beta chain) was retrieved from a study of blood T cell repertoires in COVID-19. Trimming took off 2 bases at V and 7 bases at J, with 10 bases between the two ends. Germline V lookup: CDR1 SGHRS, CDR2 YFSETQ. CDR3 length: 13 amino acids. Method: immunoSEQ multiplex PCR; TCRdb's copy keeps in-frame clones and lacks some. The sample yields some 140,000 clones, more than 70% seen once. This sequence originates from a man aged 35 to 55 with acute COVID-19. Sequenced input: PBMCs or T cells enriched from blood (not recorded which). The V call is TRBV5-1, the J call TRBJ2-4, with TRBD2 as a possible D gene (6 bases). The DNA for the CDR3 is TGCGCCAGCAGCTTTCCCGGGACTAACATTCAGTACTTC. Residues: CASSFPGTNIQYF.